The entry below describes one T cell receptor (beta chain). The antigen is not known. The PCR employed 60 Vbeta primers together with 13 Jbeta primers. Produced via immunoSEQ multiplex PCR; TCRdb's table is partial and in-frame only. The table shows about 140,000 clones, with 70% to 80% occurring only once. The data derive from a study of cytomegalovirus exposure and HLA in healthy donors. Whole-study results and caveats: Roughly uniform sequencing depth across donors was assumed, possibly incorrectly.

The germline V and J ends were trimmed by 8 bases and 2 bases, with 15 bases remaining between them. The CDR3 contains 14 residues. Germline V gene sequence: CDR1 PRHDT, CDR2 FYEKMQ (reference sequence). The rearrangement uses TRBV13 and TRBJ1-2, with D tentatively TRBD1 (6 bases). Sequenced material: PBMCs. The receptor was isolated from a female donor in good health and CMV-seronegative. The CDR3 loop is CASRSMTGNYGYTF. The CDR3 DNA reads TGTGCCAGCCGCAGCATGACAGGAAACTATGGCTACACCTTC.